This entry lists 26 T cell receptor beta chains sequenced from one sample in a study of cytomegalovirus exposure and HLA in healthy donors. Researchers ran the PCR with 60 Vbeta and 13 Jbeta primers. TCRdb's table, derived via immunoSEQ multiplex PCR, lists solely in-frame clones and lacks some. This sample yields 150,000 to 200,000 clones, of which 77% are seen a single time; roughly 3% belongs to the top ten. Sequenced input: PBMCs. The receptors were sampled from a female donor in good health and CMV-seronegative.

About this clone: Additional DNA sequences in this sample encode the identical CDR3. Here the CDR3 reads CASSEGLNTEAFF. The CDR3 coding sequence is TGTGCCAGCAGCGAGGGCCTGAACACTGAAGCTTTCTTT. J is TRBJ1-1 and V is TRBV2; no reliable D call. CDR1 SNHLY and CDR2 FYNNEI come from the germline V gene. V dropped 6 bases and J dropped 0 bases, with 8 bases sitting between them. The CDR3 length is 13 residues.

J is TRBJ2-2 and V is TRBV4-2; 7 nucleotides match TRBD2. The CDR3 runs 16 residues. V gave up 0 bases and J gave up 5 bases; unmatched junction bases: 6. CDR1 is LGHNA, CDR2 YNFKEQ, per germline. The DNA of the CDR3 is TGTGCCAGCAGCCAAGAGGCCGGGAGGAGGACCGGGGAGCTGTTTTTT. It specifies CASSQEAGRRTGELFF.

This chain links TRBV25-1 with TRBJ1-4; 7 bases agree with TRBD1. CDR3 size: 15 residues. The trim removed 6 bases at V and 7 bases at J, leaving 11 bases unmatched. Germline loops: CDR1 MGHDK, CDR2 SYGVNS. The CDR3 loop is CASSRNRGSPEKLFF. CDR3 nucleotides: TGTGCCAGCAGCAGGAACAGGGGTTCCCCTGAAAAACTGTTTTTT.

The V and J genes are TRBV10-3 and TRBJ1-5, with 7 positions matching TRBD1. Germline values: CDR1 ENHRY, CDR2 SYGVKD. The CDR3 is made up of 17 amino acids. With 0 bases clipped from V and 2 bases from J, the junction kept 7 bases outside the gene matches. CDR3 amino acids: CAISESGRGDGNQPQHF. CDR3 nucleotide sequence: TGTGCCATCAGTGAGTCGGGCAGGGGGGATGGCAATCAGCCCCAGCATTTT.

V gene TRBV30 combines with J gene TRBJ2-1; 13 bases align to TRBD2. The CDR3 is 14 residues long. V trimming: 2 bases; J trimming: 7 bases; junction bases outside the gene matches: 2. The germline V gene has CDR1 GTSNPN and CDR2 SVGIG (reference sequence). CDR3 coding DNA: TGTGCCTGGAGTCCGGGACTAGCGGGGAATGAGCAGTTCTTC. This codes for CAWSPGLAGNEQFF.

The chain carries TRBV6-1 and TRBJ2-7, with 8 bases fitting TRBD1. Trimming took 5 bases from V and 1 from J; bases not matched to a gene: 4. Germline V gene data show CDR1 as MNHNS and CDR2 as SASEGT. CDR3 length: 14 residues. The CDR3 DNA reads as TGTGCCAGCAGTTCCACAGGGGGTTCCTACGAGCAGTACTTC. Amino acids: CASSSTGGSYEQYF.

This sequence joins TRBV5-1 and TRBJ2-1, with D unresolved. Germline-derived CDR1 and CDR2 are SGHRS and YFSETQ. V was shortened by 2 bases and J by 6 bases, with 9 bases between the two germline ends. The CDR3 is made up of 13 amino acids. CDR3 bases: TGCGCCAGCAGCTTAACGCCTATCAATGAGCAGTTCTTC. This codes for CASSLTPINEQFF. The entire variable domain, with the rest obtained from reference TRBV5-1 and TRBJ2-1, is as follows: KAGVTQTPRYLIKTRGQQVTLSCSPISGHRSVSWYQQTPGQGLQFLFEYFSETQRNKGNFPGRFSGRQFSNSRSEMNVSTLELGDSALYLCASSLTPINEQFFGPGTRLTVL.

The chain couples TRBV23-1 to TRBJ2-2; 11 bases line up with TRBD2. TRBV23-1 counts as an open reading frame of uncertain function. This CDR3 is built from 17 residues. The junction had 7 bases not matched to a gene; V was cut back by 2 bases and J by 5 bases. CDR3 bases: TGCGCCAGCAGTCAACGAACTAGCGGGAGCGGGACCGGGGAGCTGTTTTTT. It is translated as CASSQRTSGSGTGELFF.

The chain is built from TRBV9 and TRBJ2-7, with 10 bases aligning to TRBD1. The germline gives CDR1 SGDLS, CDR2 YYNGEE. Trimming removed 0 bases from V and 5 bases from J; junction bases left unmatched: 5. The length of the CDR3 is 15 residues. This CDR3 reads CASSVGGTGEDEQYF. The CDR3, as DNA: TGTGCCAGCAGCGTAGGAGGGACAGGGGAGGACGAGCAGTACTTC.

The chain combines TRBV18 with TRBJ1-3; D remains ambiguous. Germline lookup yields CDR1 KGHSH and CDR2 LQKENI. The CDR3 contains 17 residues. V lost 2 bases to trimming and J lost 0 bases, with 14 bases between them. The DNA of the CDR3 is TGTGCCAGCTCACCAATCCAGGATCTCCACTCTGGAAACACCATATATTTT. Protein: CASSPIQDLHSGNTIYF.

The rearrangement joins TRBV5-1 to TRBJ1-2; weak D call: TRBD1 (5 bases). The CDR3 loop spans 15 amino acids. V was pared by 3 bases and J by 0 bases, with 12 bases between. Germline lookup yields CDR1 SGHRS and CDR2 YFSETQ. This CDR3 is CASSSETAPNYGYTF. CDR3 bases: TGCGCCAGCAGCTCAGAGACAGCCCCTAACTATGGCTACACCTTC.

V usage is TRBV19 and J usage is TRBJ2-3; TRBD2 matches at 12 bases. V trimming: 9 bases; J trimming: 2 bases; junction bases outside the gene matches: 12. The germline gives CDR1 LNHDA, CDR2 SQIVND (reference sequence). This CDR3 has 17 residues. CDR3: CASPPTSGRPYTDTQYF. The CDR3 DNA sequence: TGTGCCAGCCCCCCAACTAGCGGGAGGCCTTACACAGATACGCAGTATTTT.

This chain links TRBV28 with TRBJ1-1; D not certain. The CDR3 spans 13 residues. CDR1 and CDR2 from the germline V gene are MDHEN and SYDVKM. V was trimmed by 4 bases and J by 2 bases, leaving 8 bases between them. The CDR3 region is CASSYWSNTEAFF. CDR3 DNA sequence: TGTGCCAGCAGTTATTGGAGTAACACTGAAGCTTTCTTT.

The chain links TRBV10-2 to TRBJ1-2; TRBD1 agrees at 7 bases. This CDR3 contains 15 residues. Trimming removed 3 bases from V and 0 bases from J; junction bases left unmatched: 4. Germline V gene lookup returns CDR1 WSHSY and CDR2 SAAADI. CDR3: CASSDRQGANYGYTF. In nucleotides, the CDR3 is TGCGCCAGCAGTGATCGACAGGGTGCTAACTATGGCTACACCTTC.

V gene TRBV10-2 combines with J gene TRBJ2-5, with D possibly TRBD2 on 5 matching bases. Trimming stripped 10 bases from V and 7 bases from J, with 16 bases between. The CDR3 covers 12 residues. Germline V gives CDR1 WSHSY, CDR2 SAAADI. Here the CDR3 reads CATSNQDWTQYF. The CDR3 DNA sequence: TGCGCCACCAGCAACCAGGACTGGACCCAGTACTTC.

The rearrangement links TRBV10-3 to TRBJ2-3, with D hard to call. The V and J ends lost 5 bases and 2 bases respectively, with 8 bases between them. Germline CDR1 is ENHRY and CDR2 is SYGVKD. This CDR3 comprises 13 residues. The CDR3 loop is CAISPPYTDTQYF. The CDR3 DNA reads TGTGCCATCAGTCCGCCCTACACAGATACGCAGTATTTT.

The chain is built from TRBV2 and TRBJ1-2; 9 nucleotides agree with TRBD1. The CDR3 consists of 14 residues. Unmatched junction bases numbered 6, after V lost 4 bases and J lost 6 bases. Germline CDR1 is SNHLY and CDR2 is FYNNEI. Here the CDR3 reads CASSALGTGNGYTF. DNA for the CDR3: TGTGCCAGCAGTGCCCTCGGGACAGGGAATGGCTACACCTTC.

The V and J genes are TRBV13 and TRBJ2-7, with 7 bases identical to TRBD2. The CDR3 sequence is 13 residues long. Germline assignment: CDR1 PRHDT and CDR2 FYEKMQ (reference sequence). The V gene end was trimmed by 3 bases and the J gene end by 6 bases; junction bases not matched to a gene: 5. The CDR3 is CASSLGLQAEQYF. The DNA of the CDR3 is TGTGCCAGCAGCTTGGGACTACAAGCCGAGCAGTACTTC.

The J gene is TRBJ2-5, the V gene TRBV11-2; maybe TRBD1 (7 bases). CDR1 SGHAT and CDR2 FQNNGV come from the germline V gene. V was cut by 4 bases and J by 3 bases, with 21 bases left in between. This CDR3 spans 17 amino acids. CDR3 amino acids: CASSSGGKGGPKETQYF. In DNA, the CDR3 is TGTGCCAGCAGCTCAGGGGGTAAAGGGGGGCCTAAAGAGACCCAGTACTTC.

The V gene is TRBV7-9, the J gene TRBJ1-1; D may be TRBD1 (5 bases). CDR3 size: 15 residues. Trimming took off 3 bases at V and 1 base at J, with 12 bases between the two ends. Germline CDR1 and CDR2: SEHNR and FQNEAQ (reference sequence). The CDR3 coding sequence is TGTGCCAGCAGCTTCTCAGGAAGGGGGAACACTGAAGCTTTCTTT. The encoded protein is CASSFSGRGNTEAFF. The variable domain in full, with the rest retrieved from reference TRBV7-9 and TRBJ1-1, is DTGVSQNPRHKITKRGQNVTFRCDPISEHNRLYWYRQTLGQGPEFLTYFQNEAQLEKSRLLSDRFSAERPKGSFSTLEIQRTEQGDSAMYLCASSFSGRGNTEAFFGQGTRLTVV.

This CDR3 reads CASSLGGGFNEKLFF. CDR3 coding DNA: TGTGCCAGCAGCTTAGGGGGAGGTTTCAATGAAAAACTGTTTTTT. V usage is TRBV7-2 and J usage is TRBJ1-4; D remains unclear. Germline V gene lookup returns CDR1 SGHTA and CDR2 FQGNSA. With 1 base removed from V and 5 bases from J, the gap between germline ends came to 11 bases. The length of the CDR3 is 15 residues.

This CDR3 is CASTVTDGALMHF. The CDR3 DNA reads TGTGCCAGCACCGTAACTGACGGAGCTCTCATGCATTTT. The V call is TRBV6-5, the J call TRBJ1-5; D not certain. The V gene's germline CDR1 is MNHEY and CDR2 SVGAGI. Trimming left V 7 bases short and J 15 bases short, with 22 bases between. The CDR3 is 13 residues long.

The V and J genes are TRBV5-1 and TRBJ2-5; 8 bases line up with TRBD2. The V gene end was trimmed by 4 bases and the J gene end by 2 bases; junction bases not matched to a gene: 13. Germline V CDR1 and CDR2: SGHRS, YFSETQ. This CDR3 comprises 17 residues. The CDR3 nucleotides are TGCGCCAGCAGCGTTCGACCTAGCGGGTCCAGTCAAGAGACCCAGTACTTC. Translating it yields CASSVRPSGSSQETQYF.

This sequence joins TRBV9 and TRBJ2-5; TRBD1 matches at 8 bases. The CDR3 spans 14 residues. Germline CDR1 is SGDLS and CDR2 is YYNGEE. Losses at the gene ends were 3 bases for V and 5 bases for J; bases not matched to a gene: 6. The CDR3: CASSAQGAGETQYF. The CDR3 nucleotides are TGTGCCAGCAGCGCTCAGGGGGCCGGCGAGACCCAGTACTTC.

The chain carries TRBV29-1 and TRBJ2-7; 8 positions agree with TRBD2. The CDR3 covers 14 residues. V lost 6 bases, J lost 0 bases, and 7 bases stayed unmatched. CDR1 SQVTM and CDR2 ANQGSEA come from the germline V gene. The CDR3 loop is CSVKTAGGSYEQYF. CDR3 nucleotides: TGCAGCGTGAAAACGGCGGGAGGCTCCTACGAGCAGTACTTC.

This chain links TRBV30 with TRBJ1-5; no definite D call. The CDR3 consists of 15 residues. Deletions cut 2 bases from V and 0 bases from J, with 11 bases between. CDR1 is GTSNPN and CDR2 is SVGIG in the germline V gene (reference sequence). CDR3 in DNA: TGTGCCTGGAGTATGGGTCAGGCTAGCAATCAGCCCCAGCATTTT. Protein sequence: CAWSMGQASNQPQHF.